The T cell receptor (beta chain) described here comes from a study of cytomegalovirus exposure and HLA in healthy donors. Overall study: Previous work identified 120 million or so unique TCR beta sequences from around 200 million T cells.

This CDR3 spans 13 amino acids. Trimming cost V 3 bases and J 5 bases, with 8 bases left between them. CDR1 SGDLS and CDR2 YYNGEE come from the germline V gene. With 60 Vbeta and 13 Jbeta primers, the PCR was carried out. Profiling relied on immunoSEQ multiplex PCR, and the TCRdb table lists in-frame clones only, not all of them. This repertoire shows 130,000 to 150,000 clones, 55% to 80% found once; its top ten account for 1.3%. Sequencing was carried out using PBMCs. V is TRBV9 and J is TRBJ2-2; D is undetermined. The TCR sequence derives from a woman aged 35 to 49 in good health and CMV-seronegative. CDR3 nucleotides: TGTGCCAGCAGCGCTATGATGACCGGGGAGCTGTTTTTT. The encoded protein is CASSAMMTGELFF.